The present TCR beta chain was sequenced within a study of T-cell reconstitution after alpha-beta-depleted transplantation in children. Trimming cost V 1 base and J 3 bases, with 15 bases left between them. There are 15 residues in the CDR3. Germline CDR1 is DFQATT and CDR2 is SNEGSKA (reference sequence). Unique molecular identifiers were incorporated into the prepared TCRbeta library. MiXCR, run by TCRdb on the PCR reads, gives a single entry per CDR3 protein. The profile shows approximately 83,000 distinct CDR3 sequences, 10% to 15% of them singletons. Ten or more counts support this clonotype. This TCR derives from a human donor who donated a stem cell graft to a child with inherited bone marrow failure. The chain couples TRBV20-1 to TRBJ1-1; the D is unclear. Source: PBMCs from the stem cell graft donor, taken from the stem cell graft. CDR3 loop: CSARVGPPRDTEAFF. CDR3 nucleotide sequence: TGCAGTGCTAGAGTTGGACCGCCTCGGGACACTGAAGCTTTCTTT.